A single sample gave rise to the 3 T cell receptor beta chains below, sequenced in a study of cytomegalovirus exposure and HLA in healthy donors (dated by TCRdb to 2016 to 2017). Libraries were constructed by the immunoSEQ multiplex PCR assay. For the multiplex PCR, a mixture combining 60 forward primers for TCR Vbeta segments and 13 reverse primers for TCR Jbeta segments was used. In TCRdb, the immuneACCESS table is reduced to in-frame sequences with V and J assigned. These tables do not hold every clone; where another copy was compared, an unresolved V gene accounts for under half, and the others remain unexplained. The sample table holds roughly 240,000 clones, of which about 88% were seen once. The ten largest make up 0.24% of the sample. The specimen was PBMCs. All receptors come from a girl aged 2 to 10 in good health and CMV-seronegative.

This clone was seen a handful of times. In DNA form, the CDR3 reads TGTGCCAGCAGCGTAGGCTGGGACAGCTTTTACAATGAGCAGTTCTTC. Encoded protein: CASSVGWDSFYNEQFF. The genes are TRBV9 and TRBJ2-1; TRBD1 agrees at 7 bases. The CDR3 loop spans 16 amino acids. Germline V CDR1 and CDR2: SGDLS, YYNGEE. V lost 0 bases, J lost 4 bases, and 7 bases stayed unmatched.

This rearrangement joins TRBV13 to TRBJ1-1; D remains ambiguous. Trimming took off 6 bases at V and 4 bases at J, with 6 bases between the two ends. This CDR3 is 11 amino acids long. Germline assignment: CDR1 PRHDT and CDR2 FYEKMQ (reference sequence). CDR3 residues: CASRTTTEAFF. CDR3 DNA sequence: TGTGCCAGCAGAACAACCACTGAAGCTTTCTTT.

This chain connects TRBV5-1 to TRBJ2-5; TRBD2 matches 14 bases. Near its end, the DNA agrees better with TRBJ2-7, so the J call may be wrong. The CDR3 sequence is 15 residues long. The germline gives CDR1 SGHRS, CDR2 YFSETQ. As DNA, the CDR3 is TGCGCCAGCAGCCAAGGGACTAGCGGGAGCTACGAGCAGTACTTC. Encoded protein: CASSQGTSGSYEQYF.